This T cell receptor (beta chain) originates from a study of technical replicates of blood from several donors. This table comes from immunoSEQ multiplex PCR, and its TCRdb copy is limited to in-frame clones, with some not included. The table records tens of thousands of clones, approximately 97% of them present only once. Between the trimmed V and J ends, which lost 1 base and 3 bases, there was a span of 12 bases. Germline V gene lookup returns CDR1 MGHRA and CDR2 YSYEKL. This CDR3 spans 15 amino acids. The chain combines TRBV4-1 with TRBJ1-2, with D tentatively TRBD1 (5 bases). Sequencing was done on a sample of T cells isolated from PBMCs. This TCR was sampled from a human donor in good health. CDR3 in amino acids: CASSQGRGGDYGYTF. For the CDR3, the DNA is TGCGCCAGCAGCCAAGGTCGCGGGGGAGACTATGGCTACACCTTC.